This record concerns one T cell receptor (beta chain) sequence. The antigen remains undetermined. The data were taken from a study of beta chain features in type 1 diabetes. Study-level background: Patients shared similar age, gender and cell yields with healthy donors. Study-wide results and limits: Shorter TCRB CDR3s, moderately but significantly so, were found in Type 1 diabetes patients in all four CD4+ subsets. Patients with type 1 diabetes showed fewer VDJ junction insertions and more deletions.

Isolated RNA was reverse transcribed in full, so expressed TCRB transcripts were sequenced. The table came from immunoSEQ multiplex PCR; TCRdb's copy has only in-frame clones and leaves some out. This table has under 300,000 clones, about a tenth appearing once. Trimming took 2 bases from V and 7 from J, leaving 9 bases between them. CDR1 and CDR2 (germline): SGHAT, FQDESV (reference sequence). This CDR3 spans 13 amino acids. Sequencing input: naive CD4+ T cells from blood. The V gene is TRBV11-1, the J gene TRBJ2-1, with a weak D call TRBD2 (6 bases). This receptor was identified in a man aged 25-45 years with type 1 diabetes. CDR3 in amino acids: CASSLNRGNEQFF. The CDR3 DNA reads TGTGCCAGCAGCTTAAATCGGGGGAATGAGCAGTTCTTC.